This TCR beta chain was found in a study of T cells in Graves' hyperthyroidism and ophthalmopathy. V was clipped by 4 bases and J by 0 bases, with 18 bases between them. This CDR3 has 17 amino acids. Germline loops: CDR1 SGHAT, CDR2 FQNNGV. RNA transcripts served as the template for amplifying TCR beta CDR3 regions. HTBI primers drove first-round RT-PCR of the TCR CDR3. TCRdb independently ran MiXCR on the multiplex PCR reads; one entry per CDR3 protein. Among approximately 400,000 distinct CDR3 sequences listed, over 13% were seen once. This clonotype appeared many times. J is TRBJ1-2 and V is TRBV11-2; no clear D. The sequencing input was blood. The sequence was collected from a man between 45 and 60 years old with Graves' ophthalmopathy. CDR3 DNA sequence: TGTGCCAGCAGCTGGGCGTTTGGGCGGCGAGCTAACTATGGCTACACCTTC. Translated: CASSWAFGRRANYGYTF.